Presented here are 14 T cell receptor beta chains from one specimen sequenced in a study of blood T cell repertoires in COVID-19. Repertoires were generated with immunoSEQ multiplex PCR, while TCRdb's copy carries only in-frame clones and drops some. The table includes about 310,000 clones, roughly 86% detected once. Sample: PBMCs or T cells enriched from blood (not recorded which). The origin of the receptors is a woman in her 30s who had recovered from COVID-19.

The chain recombines TRBV2 with TRBJ2-7, with D possibly being TRBD2 (7 bases). Trimming took off 6 bases at V and 4 bases at J, with 16 bases between the two ends. From germline, CDR1 is SNHLY and CDR2 FYNNEI. The CDR3 length is 14 residues. The CDR3 protein is CASRDGGGAYEQYF. The CDR3 DNA reads as TGTGCCAGCAGGGACGGTGGGGGGGCTTACGAGCAGTACTTC.

The chain joins TRBV5-6 to TRBJ2-1; 8 bases map to TRBD1. Germline CDR1 SGHDT, CDR2 YYEEEE. The CDR3 is made up of 15 amino acids. The ends lost 2 bases at V and 9 bases at J; junction bases unmatched: 10. CDR3 nucleotides: TGTGCCAGCAGCTTTAGGACAGGGTCTTTGGGTGAGCAGTTCTTC. Residues: CASSFRTGSLGEQFF.

This clone was seen only once. The rearrangement joins TRBV27 to TRBJ1-1, with 8 bases that match TRBD1. The germline V gene encodes CDR1 MNHEY and CDR2 SMNVEV (reference sequence). V dropped 0 bases and J dropped 7; count of bases not matched to a gene: 1. This CDR3 contains 13 residues. CDR3 residues: CASSLSGTGEAFF. Here the CDR3 DNA reads TGTGCCAGCAGTTTATCGGGGACAGGTGAAGCTTTCTTT.

V gene TRBV4-1 combines with J gene TRBJ1-1; D perhaps matches TRBD1 (5 bases). V lost 1 base and J 1 base, leaving 16 bases between the germline ends. This CDR3 region has 17 residues. Germline V lookup: CDR1 MGHRA, CDR2 YSYEKL. The CDR3 here is CASSQGRGGFSNTEAFF. CDR3 coding DNA: TGCGCCAGCAGCCAAGGGCGCGGGGGTTTTTCGAACACTGAAGCTTTCTTT.

This clone has more than one count but fewer than ten. The CDR3 sequence is CASSESGAGNTIYF. The DNA for the CDR3 is TGTGCCAGCAGTGAATCGGGGGCTGGAAACACCATATATTTT. This rearrangement joins TRBV25-1 to TRBJ1-3; possible D gene TRBD1, 5 bases. Germline V gene sequence: CDR1 MGHDK, CDR2 SYGVNS. CDR3 length equals 14 residues. Trimming removed 1 base from V and 2 bases from J, with 6 bases in between. Supplemented by reference TRBV25-1 and TRBJ1-3, the full variable domain reads EADIYQTPRYLVIGTGKKITLECSQTMGHDKMYWYQQDPGMELHLIHYSYGVNSTEKGDLSSESTVSRIRTEHFPLTLESARPSHTSQYLCASSESGAGNTIYFGEGSWLTVV.

This chain uses TRBV11-2 with TRBJ2-2; 11 nucleotides match TRBD2. Looked up from germline, CDR1 is SGHAT and CDR2 is FQNNGV. The CDR3 consists of 15 residues. V shed 5 bases and J 4 bases; nucleotides not matched to a gene: 3. The CDR3 nucleotides are TGTGCCAGCAGCCGACTAGCGGGGCCCACCGGGGAGCTGTTTTTT. It is translated as CASSRLAGPTGELFF.

The V call is TRBV19, the J call TRBJ2-7; weak D call: TRBD1 (5 bases). Trimming cost V 2 bases and J 7 bases, with 18 bases left between them. Germline V gene data show CDR1 as LNHDA and CDR2 as SQIVND (reference sequence). The CDR3 totals 15 residues. CDR3 protein: CASSIRGLTPREQYF. DNA of the CDR3: TGTGCCAGTAGTATAAGGGGTTTGACTCCGCGGGAGCAGTACTTC.

The rearrangement links TRBV28 to TRBJ1-1; 7 bases line up with TRBD1. Germline V lookup: CDR1 MDHEN, CDR2 SYDVKM. Trimming cost V 3 bases and J 1 base; bases outside gene matches: 8. The CDR3 length is 16 residues. The CDR3 nucleotides are TGTGCCAGCAGTTTTTTTTACAGGGGAGGGAACACTGAAGCTTTCTTT. This sequence encodes CASSFFYRGGNTEAFF.

There are a few counts of this clone. This chain joins TRBV28 and TRBJ1-2; D might be TRBD1 (5 bases). The V gene lost 4 bases and the J gene lost 4 bases, with 13 bases spanning the gap. There are 14 residues in the CDR3. Germline V CDR1 and CDR2: MDHEN, SYDVKM. CDR3 bases: TGTGCCAGCAGTTCTGGGGGGAATGGCTATGGCTACACCTTC. Amino acid sequence: CASSSGGNGYGYTF.

V usage is TRBV7-3 and J usage is TRBJ2-3, with 7 bases matching TRBD1. V was pared by 4 bases and J by 7 bases, with 14 bases of the junction left unmatched. This CDR3 contains 16 residues. The germline CDR1 and CDR2 sequences are SGHTA and FQGTGA. CDR3 residues: CASSSYYRQGVYTQYF. CDR3 DNA sequence: TGTGCCAGCAGCTCATATTATCGCCAGGGGGTTTATACGCAGTATTTT.

The gene calls are TRBV12-3 or TRBV12-4 and TRBJ1-1; D ambiguous. Trimming cost V 4 bases and J 7 bases, with 4 bases left between them. The CDR3 has 10 residues. This chain's CDR3 is CASSSGEAFF. Written as DNA, the CDR3 is TGTGCCAGCAGTTCCGGTGAAGCTTTCTTT.

The chain has TRBV10-1 and TRBJ2-7; 8 nucleotides line up with TRBD1. V trimming: 5 bases; J trimming: 5 bases; junction bases outside the gene matches: 11. CDR1 is WNHNN, CDR2 SYGVQD, per germline (reference sequence). The CDR3 is 15 amino acids. The CDR3 DNA follows: TGCGCCAGCAGTCTAGGGACAGGCCCCTTTGACGAGCAGTACTTC. Translating it yields CASSLGTGPFDEQYF.

This rearrangement joins TRBV4-2 to TRBJ2-1; no firm D call. CDR1 and CDR2 (germline): LGHNA, YNFKEQ. This CDR3 is 16 amino acids long. Trimming left V 0 bases short and J 0 bases short, with 9 bases between. CDR3 residues: CASSQDGRSSYNEQFF. CDR3 DNA sequence: TGTGCCAGCAGCCAAGATGGTCGGTCCTCCTACAATGAGCAGTTCTTC.

CDR3 protein: CASRILGDSNYGYTF. The DNA for the CDR3 is TGCGCCAGCAGAATTCTAGGGGACAGTAACTATGGCTACACCTTC. The genes are TRBV4-1 and TRBJ1-2, with TRBD1 matching 7 bases. The germline V gene has CDR1 MGHRA and CDR2 YSYEKL. The CDR3 has 15 amino acids. V lost 6 bases to trimming and J lost 1 base; unmatched junction nucleotides: 8.